This T cell receptor (beta chain) stems from a study of blood T cell repertoires in COVID-19. CDR3 length: 15 amino acids. CDR1 and CDR2 (germline): LGHNA, YNFKEQ. Between the trimmed V and J ends, which lost 1 base and 4 bases, there was a span of 13 bases. The method was immunoSEQ multiplex PCR; TCRdb's version includes in-frame clones alone and lacks a portion of them. The sample consists of some 38,000 clones, around four fifths of them appearing once. The sequenced sample was peripheral blood. The receptor's source is a man over 45 with active COVID-19. V and J are TRBV4-2 and TRBJ1-1; D gene ambiguous. The CDR3 protein is CASSQGIGSSTEAFF. CDR3 bases: TGTGCCAGCAGCCAAGGAATAGGGAGCAGCACTGAAGCTTTCTTT.